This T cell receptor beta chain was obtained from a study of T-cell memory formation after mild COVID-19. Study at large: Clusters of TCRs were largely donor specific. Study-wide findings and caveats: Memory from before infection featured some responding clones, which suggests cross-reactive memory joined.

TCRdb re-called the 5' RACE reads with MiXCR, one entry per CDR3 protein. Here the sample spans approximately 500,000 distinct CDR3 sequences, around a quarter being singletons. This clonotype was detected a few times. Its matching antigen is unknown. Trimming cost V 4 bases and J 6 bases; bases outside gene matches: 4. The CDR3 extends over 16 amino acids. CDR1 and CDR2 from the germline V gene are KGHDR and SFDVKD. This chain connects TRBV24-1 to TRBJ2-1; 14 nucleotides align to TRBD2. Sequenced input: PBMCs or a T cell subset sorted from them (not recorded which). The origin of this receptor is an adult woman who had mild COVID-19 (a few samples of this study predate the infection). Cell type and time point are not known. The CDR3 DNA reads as TGTGCCACCAGTGACCTAGGGACTAGCGGGAGCAATGAGCAGTTCTTC. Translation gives CATSDLGTSGSNEQFF.